Each of the 6 T cell receptor beta chains below was sequenced from the same sample in a study of T cells after yellow fever vaccination. TCRdb re-called the 5' RACE reads with MiXCR, one entry per CDR3 protein. Of 13,000 or so distinct CDR3 sequences in the sample, approximately 5% were seen once. Sequencing was performed on PBMCs, either bulk or a sorted T-cell subset (CD4+, CD8+, memory, or dextramer-sorted; not recorded which), taken 45 days after the yellow fever booster vaccination. Receptors were obtained from a man aged 25-45 years who received the YFV17D yellow fever vaccine.

This clonotype showed up many times. The chain carries TRBV7-2 and TRBJ2-7, with D maybe TRBD2 (5 bases). The V end lost 3 bases, the J end lost 3 bases, and 12 bases lay between the germline ends. Germline loops: CDR1 SGHTA, CDR2 FQGNSA. The CDR3 runs to 14 residues. The CDR3 sequence: CASSLNRGFYEQYF. DNA of the CDR3: TGTGCCAGCAGCTTGAATAGAGGGTTCTACGAGCAGTACTTC.

This clonotype was counted ten times or more. This rearrangement joins TRBV20-1 to TRBJ2-7, with D possibly being TRBD2 (6 bases). CDR3 length equals 14 residues. The ends were cut back, 0 bases at V and 5 bases at J, with 14 bases in the middle. CDR1 and CDR2 from the germline V gene are DFQATT and SNEGSKA (reference sequence). CDR3 in amino acids: CSARERGRENEQYF. Here the CDR3 DNA reads TGCAGTGCTAGAGAAAGGGGACGGGAGAACGAGCAGTACTTC.

Many counts were recorded for this clonotype. V gene TRBV7-3 combines with J gene TRBJ2-1; 9 nucleotides align to TRBD2. Germline CDR1 SGHTA, CDR2 FQGTGA. J gave up 0 bases and V 3 bases, and 0 bases lay outside the gene matches. The CDR3 extends over 15 amino acids. The DNA of the CDR3 is TGTGCCAGCAGCTTTAGCGGGAGCTCCTACAATGAGCAGTTCTTC. This encodes CASSFSGSSYNEQFF.

There are many counts of this clonotype. The chain employs TRBV7-2 and TRBJ2-7; D gene ambiguous. V was trimmed by 5 bases and J by 4 bases, leaving 18 bases between them. Per the germline V gene, CDR1 is SGHTA and CDR2 is FQGNSA. This CDR3 is built from 15 residues. The DNA for the CDR3 is TGTGCCAGCAGCCTGGTAGCCCAGCGTGGGTACGAGCAGTACTTC. Its protein product is CASSLVAQRGYEQYF.

This clonotype has ten or more counts. The CDR3 DNA is TGCGCCAGCAGCATAGGGGGCATGGAGACCCAGTACTTC. Protein sequence: CASSIGGMETQYF. The chain links TRBV5-1 to TRBJ2-5, with TRBD1 identical over 7 bases. This CDR3 spans 13 amino acids. In germline, CDR1 is SGHRS, CDR2 YFSETQ. Trimming cost V 4 bases and J 5 bases; bases outside gene matches: 5.

This clonotype came up many times. The chain carries TRBV5-1 and TRBJ1-1, with D possibly TRBD1 on 6 matching bases. Per germline, CDR1 SGHRS and CDR2 YFSETQ. The CDR3 is 15 residues long. The germline V and J ends were trimmed by 0 bases and 1 base, with 10 bases remaining between them. The chain's CDR3 is CASSLAPTGNTEAFF. The CDR3 DNA is TGCGCCAGCAGCTTGGCCCCGACAGGGAACACTGAAGCTTTCTTT.